A selection of T cell receptor beta chains follows, all from one sample in a study of blood T cell repertoires in COVID-19. Assay: immunoSEQ multiplex PCR; the TCRdb copy retains only in-frame clones and omits some. The data contain roughly 120,000 clones, 80% of them singletons. Input material: peripheral blood. The source of these receptors is a man between 65 and 85 years old with acute or convalescent COVID-19. Each CDR3 is given with its conserved first and last residue. D genes are given only for firm matches. Clone size is stated in some rows and not others, as once, few, many or a class when expanded.

cdr3_aa cdr3_nt j_call clone_size d_call v_call
CASSLSAGGPLTDTQYF TGCGCCAGCAGCTTGTCAGCGGGGGGGCCACTGACAGATACGCAGTATTTT TRBJ2-3 few TRBD2 TRBV5-1
CASSALEVAGSYNEQFF TGTGCCAGCAGCGCTCTTGAGGTAGCGGGCTCCTACAATGAGCAGTTCTTC TRBJ2-1 NA TRBD2 TRBV2
CASSQDWGGGASDTQYF TGCGCCAGCAGCCAAGATTGGGGCGGGGGGGCCTCAGATACGCAGTATTTT TRBJ2-3 NA TRBD2 TRBV4-1
CASSLDRGNQPQHF TGTGCCAGCAGCTTGGACAGGGGCAATCAGCCCCAGCATTTT TRBJ1-5 NA NA TRBV12-1
CASSISGHSTDTQYF TGTGCCAGCAGTATTTCGGGACACAGCACAGATACGCAGTATTTT TRBJ2-3 NA NA TRBV6-4
CASSLLSGGAGETQYF TGCGCCAGCAGCCTCCTTAGCGGGGGGGCCGGGGAGACCCAGTACTTC TRBJ2-5 NA TRBD2 TRBV4-1
CASSLDNNEQFF TGTGCCAGCAGCTTAGATAACAATGAGCAGTTCTTC TRBJ2-1 NA NA TRBV11-2
CAIRDRVSSNQPQHF TGTGCCATCCGGGACAGGGTATCGAGCAATCAGCCCCAGCATTTT TRBJ1-5 NA TRBD1 TRBV6-5
CASRGLAGNEQFF TGTGCCAGCAGGGGACTAGCGGGCAATGAGCAGTTCTTC TRBJ2-1 few TRBD2 TRBV7-2
CASSPPWSGGDNEQFF TGTGCCAGCTCACCACCGTGGAGCGGGGGGGACAATGAGCAGTTCTTC TRBJ2-1 NA TRBD2 TRBV18
CASSQDIRQGKIYNSPLHF TGTGCCAGCAGCCAAGATATCCGACAGGGGAAGATCTATAATTCACCCCTCCACTTT TRBJ1-6 NA TRBD1 TRBV4-2
CASSQGTGYEQYF TGTGCCAGCAGCCAAGGCACAGGCTACGAGCAGTACTTC TRBJ2-7 few NA TRBV3-1/TRBV3-2
CASSSIYEQYF TGTGCCAGCAGTTCTATCTACGAGCAGTACTTC TRBJ2-7 NA NA TRBV25-1
CASRYRGNAETNTEAFF TGTGCCAGTAGGTATAGAGGGAATGCAGAAACGAACACTGAAGCTTTCTTT TRBJ1-1 NA NA TRBV19
CASSRLDFGGTEAFF TGTGCCAGCAGCCGACTCGACTTCGGAGGGACTGAAGCTTTCTTT TRBJ1-1 NA NA TRBV7-6
CASSAGQEGDGELFF TGTGCCAGCAGTGCTGGACAGGAGGGTGACGGGGAGCTGTTTTTT TRBJ2-2 few NA TRBV6-4
CASSPGGVNTEAFF TGCGCCAGCAGCCCGGGGGGTGTGAACACTGAAGCTTTCTTT TRBJ1-1 NA NA TRBV5-1
CASSLGGQGGTGELFF TGTGCCAGCAGTTTGGGAGGACAGGGGGGCACCGGGGAGCTGTTTTTT TRBJ2-2 once TRBD1 TRBV28
CASTGEGREPTEAFF TGTGCCAGCACGGGGGAAGGAAGGGAGCCCACTGAAGCTTTCTTT TRBJ1-1 NA NA TRBV5-6
CAISERGLGYTF TGTGCCATCAGTGAGCGCGGTTTAGGCTACACCTTC TRBJ1-2 NA NA TRBV10-3
CASSSPSTGGSNSPLHF TGTGCCAGCAGCTCGCCGTCGACAGGGGGCTCTAATTCACCCCTCCACTTT TRBJ1-6 many TRBD1 TRBV5-8
CASSNRAQGGEQYF TGTGCCAGCAGTAACAGAGCGCAAGGGGGCGAGCAGTACTTC TRBJ2-7 NA NA TRBV6-5
CASTGGQVQETQYF TGTGCCAGCACCGGAGGACAGGTCCAAGAGACCCAGTACTTC TRBJ2-5 few TRBD1 TRBV7-8
CAISDGTGANYGYTF TGTGCCATCAGTGATGGGACAGGGGCTAACTATGGCTACACCTTC TRBJ1-2 once TRBD1 TRBV10-3
CASRPGQGRTGELFF TGTGCCAGCCGGCCGGGACAGGGTCGTACCGGGGAGCTGTTTTTT TRBJ2-2 NA TRBD1 TRBV18
CASMSLAFGKVPQHF TGTGCCAGTATGTCTCTGGCATTCGGGAAAGTGCCCCAGCATTTT TRBJ1-5 NA NA TRBV19
CASSFDVRNNEQFF TGCGCCAGCAGCTTTGATGTCAGGAACAATGAGCAGTTCTTC TRBJ2-1 NA NA TRBV5-1
CASSNGQSTEAFF TGTGCCAGCAGTAACGGACAGAGCACTGAAGCTTTCTTT TRBJ1-1 NA NA TRBV6-6
CASSLGTGLYTEAFF TGTGCCAGCAGCTTAGGAACAGGGTTGTACACTGAAGCTTTCTTT TRBJ1-1 few NA TRBV11-2